Below are 14 T cell receptor beta chains sequenced from a single sample in a study of HIV-infected patients and healthy controls. No cell fractionation was done, so the repertoire covers all unsorted peripheral blood T cells. About 480 ng RNA was reverse transcribed with alpha and beta constant-region primers. Each of the alpha and beta chains got its own library through chain-specific third strand synthesis with indices. TCRdb recomputed calls from the 5' RACE reads with MiXCR, one row per CDR3 protein. The sample has approximately 22,000 distinct CDR3 sequences; roughly 7.9% are singletons. The sequenced sample consisted of blood. These TCRs come from an adult in good health.

This clonotype was counted ten times or more. The chain couples TRBV27 to TRBJ2-3, with TRBD2 matching 9 bases. V gave up 7 bases and J gave up 5 bases; unmatched junction bases: 10. Germline values: CDR1 MNHEY, CDR2 SMNVEV (reference sequence). CDR3 size: 15 residues. In nucleotides, the CDR3 is TGTGCCAGCACCAAGGGCGGGGGGGCGAGAGATACGCAGTATTTT. Its protein is CASTKGGGARDTQYF.

Many counts were recorded for this clonotype. This chain connects TRBV7-2 to TRBJ2-4; TRBD2 matches at 10 bases. J lost 9 bases, V lost 5 bases, and 13 bases had no gene match. This CDR3 has 16 amino acids. The V gene's germline CDR1 is SGHTA and CDR2 FQGNSA. The CDR3 loop reads CASSPGGAGGRGIQYF. The CDR3 DNA reads as TGTGCCAGCAGCCCCGGCGGAGCGGGGGGGCGGGGCATTCAGTACTTC.

This clonotype was seen at least ten times. The chain recombines TRBV20-1 with TRBJ1-5; a weak D match, TRBD1 (6 bases). From germline, CDR1 is DFQATT and CDR2 SNEGSKA (reference sequence). The ends were cut back, 4 bases at V and 2 bases at J, with 6 bases in the middle. The CDR3 covers 12 residues. DNA of the CDR3: TGCAGTGCTAAGGGGGGCAATCAGCCCCAGCATTTT. Its translation: CSAKGGNQPQHF.

This clonotype was counted many times. The CDR3 DNA reads as TGTGCCAGCAGTTACCGGGTCGATACGCAGTATTTT. Translated, it gives CASSYRVDTQYF. V and J are TRBV6-6 and TRBJ2-3, with D uncertain. The CDR3 covers 12 residues. The V end was cut by 2 bases, the J end by 6 bases, with 6 bases between. Germline CDR1 is MNHNY and CDR2 is SVGAGI (reference sequence).

The sample holds many counts of this clonotype. The chain has TRBV3-1 and TRBJ1-1; D gene unclear. The CDR3 length is 14 residues. Germline assignment: CDR1 LGHDT and CDR2 YNNKEL (reference sequence). The germline V and J ends were trimmed by 3 bases and 0 bases, with 8 bases remaining between them. The CDR3 protein is CASSHSGLNTEAFF. DNA for the CDR3: TGTGCCAGCAGCCATTCGGGCTTGAACACTGAAGCTTTCTTT.

The chain recombines TRBV28 with TRBJ1-3; maybe TRBD1 (6 bases). The CDR3 is 15 amino acids. The germline gives CDR1 MDHEN, CDR2 SYDVKM. V gave up 8 bases and J gave up 0 bases, with 14 bases separating them. CDR3 amino acids: CASHHNRVSGNTIYF. CDR3 bases: TGTGCCAGCCATCATAACAGGGTCTCTGGAAACACCATATATTTT.

This clonotype was found many times. The chain joins TRBV24-1 to TRBJ1-2, with D possibly matching TRBD1 (5 bases). Germline values: CDR1 KGHDR, CDR2 SFDVKD. Trimming took off 5 bases at V and 7 bases at J, with 13 bases between the two ends. This CDR3 region has 13 residues. The CDR3 is CATSGSQVSGYTF. The DNA for the CDR3 is TGTGCCACCAGTGGTTCACAGGTTTCTGGCTACACCTTC.

The genes are TRBV20-1 and TRBJ1-5, with D uncertain. Germline loops: CDR1 DFQATT, CDR2 SNEGSKA (reference sequence). There are 14 residues in the CDR3. V was pared by 1 base and J by 2 bases, with 9 bases between. The DNA of the CDR3 is TGCAGTGCTAGAGTCGGTAACGGCAATCAGCCCCAGCATTTT. Protein: CSARVGNGNQPQHF.

The sample holds a few counts of this clonotype. The chain links TRBV7-2 to TRBJ2-1; D is unresolved. This CDR3 comprises 16 residues. The V gene's germline CDR1 is SGHTA and CDR2 FQGNSA. With 4 bases removed from V and 0 bases from J, the gap between germline ends came to 13 bases. This chain's CDR3 is CASSSIHLSSYNEQFF. The CDR3 region has the DNA TGTGCCAGCAGCTCGATACACCTTAGCTCCTACAATGAGCAGTTCTTC.

Ten or more counts support this clonotype. The V call is TRBV2, the J call TRBJ1-2; no firm D call. CDR1 and CDR2 (germline): SNHLY, FYNNEI. V was shortened by 7 bases and J by 0 bases, with 15 bases between the two germline ends. The CDR3 is 15 residues long. The CDR3 spells CASKEGATSNYGYTF. The CDR3 DNA is TGTGCCAGCAAGGAGGGCGCAACATCTAACTATGGCTACACCTTC.

This clonotype was detected ten times or more. The chain's CDR3 is CASRTLGDNQPQHF. CDR3 sequence (DNA): TGTGCCAGCAGAACACTGGGCGATAATCAGCCCCAGCATTTT. V and J are TRBV12-3 or TRBV12-4 and TRBJ1-5; D gene unclear. The length of the CDR3 is 14 residues. Trimming removed 6 bases at V and 4 bases at J, with 13 bases between.

Ten or more counts support this clonotype. The V and J genes are TRBV7-2 and TRBJ2-3; 7 bases agree with TRBD2. The germline gives CDR1 SGHTA, CDR2 FQGNSA. Trimming removed 4 bases from V and 1 base from J; junction bases left unmatched: 5. The CDR3 consists of 15 residues. The CDR3 nucleotides are TGTGCCAGCAGCTCGGGGACTACCCGCACAGATACGCAGTATTTT. Amino acids: CASSSGTTRTDTQYF.

This clonotype was seen repeatedly, ten times or more. V usage is TRBV7-3 and J usage is TRBJ1-1, with 7 bases matching TRBD1. Per germline, CDR1 SGHTA and CDR2 FQGTGA. The J segment lost 5 bases and the V segment lost 0 bases, leaving 12 bases of the junction unmatched. This CDR3 is 17 amino acids long. The CDR3 coding sequence is TGTGCCAGCAGCTTAACGTTTTGCGTACAGGGACAGACTGAAGCTTTCTTT. It specifies CASSLTFCVQGQTEAFF.

The chain has TRBV5-1 and TRBJ2-3, with TRBD2 matching 8 bases. The V gene's germline CDR1 is SGHRS and CDR2 YFSETQ. CDR3 size: 13 residues. V was clipped by 4 bases and J by 5 bases; unmatched bases: 3. Written as DNA, the CDR3 is TGCGCCAGCAGCCGGGGGGGCGTAGATACGCAGTATTTT. Encoded protein: CASSRGGVDTQYF.